Following are 7 T cell receptor beta chains from one sample sequenced in a study of control samples from healthy donors and cancer patients. The repertoire was sequenced with immunoSEQ multiplex PCR; TCRdb's copy has only in-frame clones and lacks some. This table has 100,000 to 150,000 clones, about nine tenths appearing once. The sequenced sample was blood. The receptors come from a woman in her forties or fifties in good health.

The CDR3 region has the DNA TGTGCCAGCAGCTCAGGGAACTATGGCTACACCTTC. Its protein is CASSSGNYGYTF. The rearrangement links TRBV5-6 to TRBJ1-2, with D possibly TRBD1 on 5 matching bases. The CDR3 is 12 residues long. Germline V CDR1 and CDR2: SGHDT, YYEEEE. V was pared by 3 bases and J by 2 bases, with 5 bases between.

The chain links TRBV6-6 to TRBJ1-1; D is uncertain. The CDR3 runs 15 residues. Germline loops: CDR1 MNHNY, CDR2 SVGAGI (reference sequence). V lost 0 bases and J 5 bases, leaving 13 bases between the germline ends. The CDR3 region has the DNA TGTGCCAGCAGTTACTCGGGAGGGATTGGAACTGAAGCTTTCTTT. The encoded protein is CASSYSGGIGTEAFF.

The chain links TRBV9 to TRBJ1-2; D not resolved. Germline V gene lookup returns CDR1 SGDLS and CDR2 YYNGEE. The CDR3 is made up of 14 amino acids. The V gene lost 0 bases and the J gene lost 4 bases, with 10 bases spanning the gap. The DNA for the CDR3 is TGTGCCAGCAGCGTAGAGGAGGGTCTCTATGGCTACACCTTC. It translates to CASSVEEGLYGYTF. The full variable domain, in which reference TRBV9 and TRBJ1-2 provide the parts outside the CDR3, is DSGVTQTPKHLITATGQRVTLRCSPRSGDLSVYWYQQSLDQGLQFLIQYYNGEERAKGNILERFSAQQFPDLHSELNLSSLELGDSALYFCASSVEEGLYGYTFGSGTRLTVV.

This CDR3 is CASSLDRASYNEQFF. In DNA, the CDR3 is TGCGCCAGCAGCTTGGACAGGGCCTCCTACAATGAGCAGTTCTTC. This chain uses TRBV5-1 with TRBJ2-1; weak D call: TRBD1 (6 bases). This CDR3 contains 15 residues. Between the trimmed V and J ends, which lost 0 bases and 0 bases, there was a span of 7 bases. Germline CDR1 reads SGHRS; CDR2 reads YFSETQ.

This chain links TRBV30 with TRBJ1-2, with no clear D. Germline CDR1 reads GTSNPN; CDR2 reads SVGIG (reference sequence). This CDR3 is 12 amino acids long. Trimming pared 1 base from V and 2 bases from J, leaving 5 bases between. The CDR3 spells CAWSAANYGYTF. For the CDR3, the DNA is TGTGCCTGGAGTGCCGCAAACTATGGCTACACCTTC.

This clone is a singleton in its sample. CDR3 in DNA: TGTGCCACCAGCAGACCTGACTCTCCCGAGCAGTACTTC. Translating it yields CATSRPDSPEQYF. The chain couples TRBV15 to TRBJ2-7; D is uncertain. CDR1 and CDR2 from the germline V gene are LNHNV and YYDKDF (reference sequence). The CDR3 totals 13 residues. Trimming left V 2 bases short and J 6 bases short, with 11 bases between.

The V gene is TRBV12-3 or TRBV12-4, the J gene TRBJ2-3, with a possible D match to TRBD2 (5 bases). The V gene lost 2 bases and the J gene lost 3 bases, with 6 bases spanning the gap. This CDR3 contains 13 residues. Written as DNA, the CDR3 is TGTGCCAGCAGTTTACCGGGGACAGATACGCAGTATTTT. This sequence encodes CASSLPGTDTQYF.